The clone carrying this T cell receptor beta chain appeared a single time. Deep-level assay runs were performed. Repertoires were generated with immunoSEQ multiplex PCR, while TCRdb's copy carries only in-frame clones and drops some. The data hold roughly 1 million clones, with around 78% observed a single time. The germline V gene has CDR1 MNHEY and CDR2 SVGAGI. V gave up 0 bases and J gave up 14 bases; unmatched junction bases: 8. The CDR3 is 13 residues long. This entry belongs to a study of shared clonotypes between healthy human individuals. This rearrangement joins TRBV6-5 to TRBJ1-1, with 8 positions matching TRBD1. The receptor was isolated from a man between 18 and 29 years old in good health. Some clones in this sample may be carry-over from other donors' samples. Material for sequencing was memory CD4+ T cells from PBMCs. Subset here: CD45RA-negative fraction. For the CDR3, the DNA is TGTGCCAGCAGTTACTCCAGGGGGCGACCAGCCTTCTTT. Its translation: CASSYSRGRPAFF.